These T cell receptor beta chains were read from a single sample in a study of blood T cell repertoires in COVID-19. The method was immunoSEQ multiplex PCR; TCRdb's version includes in-frame clones alone and lacks a portion of them. The sample has around 150,000 clones, approximately 81% seen once. Sequencing used peripheral blood. All receptors come from a woman between 55 and 75 years old with active or convalescent COVID-19. CDR3s include the opening cysteine and the closing phenylalanine or tryptophan. The order of the fields is J gene, clone size, V gene, D gene, CDR3 protein, CDR3 DNA. D genes are given only for firm matches. Clone size is not always given. Where it is, it says once, few, many or a class for expanded clones.

TRBJ1-1 | NA | TRBV5-8 | TRBD1 | CASSLGTGRSGTEAFF | TGTGCCAGCAGCCTGGGGACAGGGAGGAGTGGGACTGAAGCTTTCTTT
TRBJ2-1 | NA | TRBV27 | NA | CASSSGGAVSYNEQFF | TGTGCCAGCAGTTCGGGCGGGGCCGTCTCCTACAATGAGCAGTTCTTC
TRBJ1-1 | NA | TRBV27 | TRBD1 | CASQKDRGDTEAFF | TGTGCCAGCCAAAAGGACAGGGGGGACACTGAAGCTTTCTTT
TRBJ2-3 | NA | TRBV5-1 | NA | CASSLEAGQGPQYF | TGCGCCAGCAGCTTGGAAGCGGGACAAGGTCCGCAGTATTTT
TRBJ2-1 | NA | TRBV5-4 | TRBD2 | CASSLAGGIMNEQFF | TGTGCCAGCAGCTTGGCGGGGGGTATAATGAATGAGCAGTTCTTC
TRBJ1-2 | NA | TRBV6-5 | TRBD1 | CASSWDRDYGYTF | TGTGCCAGCAGCTGGGACAGGGACTATGGCTACACCTTC
TRBJ2-1 | NA | TRBV3-1/TRBV3-2 | NA | CASSQDYEQGLYNEQFF | TGTGCCAGCAGCCAAGATTATGAGCAGGGACTTTACAATGAGCAGTTCTTC
TRBJ2-3 | NA | TRBV4-3 | NA | CASSQDQAYTDTQYF | TGCGCCAGCAGCCAAGATCAAGCGTACACAGATACGCAGTATTTT
TRBJ2-1 | few | TRBV19 | NA | CASNPGGGRGEQFF | TGTGCCAGTAATCCAGGGGGCGGGAGAGGTGAGCAGTTCTTC
TRBJ2-3 | NA | TRBV6-5 | NA | CASSFSGSTDTQYF | TGTGCCAGCAGCTTTTCGGGGAGCACAGATACGCAGTATTTT
TRBJ1-1 | NA | TRBV30 | TRBD1 | CAWTQGQPNTEAFF | TGTGCCTGGACCCAGGGACAGCCCAACACTGAAGCTTTCTTT
TRBJ1-1 | NA | TRBV14 | NA | CASSQGLRTEAFF | TGTGCCAGCAGCCAGGGGCTGAGAACTGAAGCTTTCTTT
TRBJ1-3 | NA | TRBV7-2 | NA | CASSLNPGPGNTIYF | TGTGCCAGCAGCTTAAACCCAGGGCCGGGAAACACCATATATTTT
TRBJ2-3 | NA | TRBV30 | NA | CAYRRVAGTDTQYF | TGTGCCTACCGGAGGGTAGCGGGCACAGATACGCAGTATTTT
TRBJ2-3 | NA | TRBV12-3/TRBV12-4 | NA | CASSLDRADTQYF | TGTGCCAGCAGTTTAGACAGGGCAGATACGCAGTATTTT
TRBJ2-1 | NA | TRBV18 | TRBD2 | CASQREWDYNEQFF | TGTGCCAGCCAGCGGGAATGGGATTACAATGAGCAGTTCTTC